The clone carrying this T cell receptor beta chain was seen once. Its antigen is currently unknown. This entry is derived from a study of vaccination and CD4 T cells after COVID-19. Study-wide background: In the convalescent cohort, there were six males and four females, two of them Hispanic. A vaccine, either BNT162b2 or mRNA-1273, was given to participants in two doses.

The Oncomine TCR Beta short-read assay generated sequence data from the DNA of cultured CD4+ T cells. TCRdb fed the PCR reads into MiXCR, producing one record per CDR3 protein. The sample lists 20,000 to 25,000 distinct CDR3 sequences; approximately 65% were seen once. Treatment here: roughly 10-day PBMC culture with coronavirus spike peptide pools or control peptides (ViraFEST assay). CDR1 and CDR2 (germline): SQVTM, ANQGSEA. This CDR3 contains 15 residues. With 6 bases clipped from V and 7 bases from J, the junction kept 12 bases outside the gene matches. The chain employs TRBV29-1 and TRBJ2-1, with 10 bases aligning to TRBD2. The sample here was CD4+ T cells from blood, cultured in vitro, taken before SARS-CoV-2 vaccination. The source of this sequence is a human donor who received a COVID-19 vaccine. The CDR3 sequence is CSVILLAGVMNEQFF. The DNA for the CDR3 is TGCAGCGTCATCCTCCTAGCGGGAGTGATGAATGAGCAGTTCTTC.